The clone carrying this T cell receptor beta chain appeared a few times. The antigen is not known. This specimen comes from a study of CD8 T cells in ankylosing spondylitis. Findings and limits, study-wide: Seven to nine highly homologous variants formed a TCR beta motif that appeared characteristic of ankylosing spondylitis blood.

TCRdb re-analysed the 5' RACE reads in MiXCR, keeping a single row per CDR3 protein. Here the sample spans about 540,000 distinct CDR3 sequences, 9.5% to 15% being singletons. The CDR3 is 15 residues long. Trimming cost V 2 bases and J 7 bases, with 17 bases left between them. Germline loops: CDR1 SGHAT, CDR2 FQNNGV. The sequence came from a male donor with ankylosing spondylitis. Sequencing input: blood, either unsorted or a sorted T cell fraction (not recorded which). The chain employs TRBV11-2 and TRBJ2-5; D possibly corresponds to TRBD1 (5 bases). CDR3 sequence (DNA): TGTGCCAGCAGCTTAAATCGAGCTACCCAGGGGACCCAGTACTTC. It yields the protein CASSLNRATQGTQYF.